Following are 29 T cell receptor beta chains from one sample sequenced in a study of OX40 agonist ivuxolimab in advanced cancers. TCRdb keeps only in-frame clones here, not all; method: immunoSEQ multiplex PCR. This table has 15,000 to 20,000 clones, 75% to 90% appearing once. This specimen was CD4+ or CD8+ T cells sorted from blood, taken in a trial of the OX40 agonist ivuxolimab. Receptor source: an adult with an advanced solid tumor such as melanoma, head and neck, liver or kidney cancer.

The rearrangement links TRBV19 to TRBJ1-2; 8 bases match TRBD1. V shed 4 bases and J 4 bases; nucleotides not matched to a gene: 2. This CDR3 comprises 13 residues. Looked up from germline, CDR1 is LNHDA and CDR2 is SQIVND (reference sequence). The CDR3 loop is CASSTTGVYGYTF. In nucleotides, the CDR3 is TGTGCCAGTAGTACGACAGGGGTCTATGGCTACACCTTC.

This chain joins TRBV19 and TRBJ2-3; tentative D call: TRBD2 (5 bases). Trimming took off 6 bases at V and 1 base at J, with 23 bases between the two ends. The CDR3 runs to 18 residues. In germline, CDR1 is LNHDA, CDR2 SQIVND (reference sequence). In DNA form, the CDR3 reads TGTGCCAGTAGGCAAGTGGGATTCGCCCGGGGAGGCACAGATACGCAGTATTTT. Translation: CASRQVGFARGGTDTQYF.

The chain is built from TRBV27 and TRBJ1-5; D not certain. The V gene's germline CDR1 is MNHEY and CDR2 SMNVEV (reference sequence). The V gene lost 3 bases and the J gene lost 2 bases, with 8 bases spanning the gap. The CDR3 consists of 14 residues. This chain's CDR3 is CASSFGTGNQPQHF. CDR3 sequence (DNA): TGTGCCAGCAGTTTCGGAACGGGCAATCAGCCCCAGCATTTT.

This rearrangement joins TRBV9 to TRBJ2-3; 8 bases fit TRBD2. This CDR3 region has 15 residues. V shed 2 bases and J 5 bases; nucleotides not matched to a gene: 7. The germline gives CDR1 SGDLS, CDR2 YYNGEE. The CDR3 spells CASSVAGGYQDTQYF. DNA of the CDR3: TGTGCCAGCAGCGTGGCGGGAGGATACCAAGATACGCAGTATTTT.

This clone was observed a handful of times. The chain uses TRBV18 and TRBJ1-5; unclear D gene. The germline gives CDR1 KGHSH, CDR2 LQKENI. Trimming shortened V by 3 bases and J by 1 base, and 13 bases separated the two germline ends. The CDR3 length is 16 residues. This chain's CDR3 is CASSPAGATSNQPQHF. CDR3 nucleotides: TGTGCCAGCTCACCCGCTGGAGCGACGAGCAATCAGCCCCAGCATTTT.

This sequence joins TRBV27 and TRBJ2-2; TRBD1 is a possible D gene (6 bases). V lost 5 bases, J lost 0 bases, and 10 bases lay in between. This CDR3 is built from 15 residues. Germline V lookup: CDR1 MNHEY, CDR2 SMNVEV (reference sequence). In nucleotides, the CDR3 is TGTGCCAGCAGTCCGCGGACAGCGAACACCGGGGAGCTGTTTTTT. Translation: CASSPRTANTGELFF.

The CDR3 protein is CASSLSVGGNQPQHF. The CDR3 DNA reads TGTGCCAGCAGTTTGTCAGTCGGAGGCAATCAGCCCCAGCATTTT. The chain combines TRBV27 with TRBJ1-5; D gene ambiguous. The germline gives CDR1 MNHEY, CDR2 SMNVEV (reference sequence). Trimming took 3 bases from V and 2 from J, leaving 11 bases between them. CDR3 length: 15 amino acids.

V gene TRBV29-1 combines with J gene TRBJ1-5; the match to TRBD1 covers 7 bases. The CDR3 sequence is 13 residues long. CDR1 is SQVTM and CDR2 is ANQGSEA in the germline V gene. The V segment lost 6 bases and the J segment 6 bases; nucleotides outside the gene matches: 8. The CDR3 DNA sequence: TGCAGCGTATCGACAGGGTCGGCTCAGCCCCAGCATTTT. Residues: CSVSTGSAQPQHF.

J is TRBJ2-2 and V is TRBV7-8; D uncertain. Deletions cut 1 base from V and 7 bases from J, with 4 bases between. The CDR3 consists of 12 residues. Germline CDR1 SGHVS, CDR2 FQNEAQ. In DNA form, the CDR3 reads TGTGCCAGCAGCTTAGGTAGCGGGGAGCTGTTTTTT. Translated: CASSLGSGELFF.

This chain links TRBV5-6 with TRBJ2-3; D may be TRBD2 (6 bases). The CDR3 extends over 13 amino acids. V dropped 4 bases and J dropped 1 base, with 7 bases sitting between them. CDR1 is SGHDT and CDR2 is YYEEEE in the germline V gene. Here the CDR3 DNA reads TGTGCCAGCAGCAAGCGGGGCACAGATACGCAGTATTTT. Its protein product is CASSKRGTDTQYF.

This CDR3 reads CASSRGGAADSNQPQHF. The CDR3 DNA is TGTGCCAGCTCACGGGGGGGGGCAGCCGATAGCAATCAGCCCCAGCATTTT. This chain links TRBV18 with TRBJ1-5, with a weak D call TRBD1 (6 bases). Deletions cut 4 bases from V and 0 bases from J, with 16 bases between. CDR1 KGHSH and CDR2 LQKENI come from the germline V gene. This CDR3 comprises 17 residues. Filled out from reference TRBV18 and TRBJ1-5, the complete variable domain reads NAGVMQNPRHLVRRRGQEARLRCSPMKGHSHVYWYRQLPEEGLKFMVYLQKENIIDESGMPKERFSAEFPKEGPSILRIQQVVRGDSAAYFCASSRGGAADSNQPQHFGDGTRLSIL.

This clone was seen only a few times. The chain carries TRBV7-9 and TRBJ2-7, with 8 bases matching TRBD1. The CDR3 spans 16 residues. V shed 1 base and J 4 bases; nucleotides not matched to a gene: 9. Germline loops: CDR1 SEHNR, CDR2 FQNEAQ (reference sequence). CDR3 amino acids: CASSLVGQGVRYEQYF. The CDR3 DNA follows: TGTGCCAGCAGCTTAGTCGGACAGGGAGTCAGGTACGAGCAGTACTTC.

The gene calls are TRBV7-9 and TRBJ2-1, with 7 bases matching TRBD2. CDR3 length: 16 residues. Trimming cost V 0 bases and J 2 bases; bases outside gene matches: 4. CDR1 is SEHNR, CDR2 FQNEAQ, per germline (reference sequence). In DNA form, the CDR3 reads TGTGCCAGCAGCTTAGCGGGGAGGGCCCCCTACAATGAGCAGTTCTTC. This translates into CASSLAGRAPYNEQFF.

CDR3 region: CASSLGWGRAKNIQYF. CDR3 nucleotides: TGTGCCAGCAGCTTAGGGTGGGGCCGAGCCAAAAACATTCAGTACTTC. The V and J genes are TRBV7-2 and TRBJ2-4; D perhaps matches TRBD1 (5 bases). The germline V gene has CDR1 SGHTA and CDR2 FQGNSA. V was pared by 1 base and J by 0 bases, with 10 bases between. CDR3 length: 16 residues.

The chain joins TRBV15 to TRBJ1-1, with D perhaps matching TRBD1 (5 bases). Trimming shortened V by 0 bases and J by 10 bases, and 12 bases separated the two germline ends. Germline-derived CDR1 and CDR2 are LNHNV and YYDKDF (reference sequence). There are 13 residues in the CDR3. The CDR3 DNA follows: TGTGCCACCAGCAGAGACAGGGTTGGGGCAGCTTTCTTT. It codes for CATSRDRVGAAFF.

This clone was seen only a few times. This rearrangement joins TRBV5-1 to TRBJ2-1, with TRBD2 matching over 9 bases. V lost 0 bases to trimming and J lost 2 bases; unmatched junction nucleotides: 6. CDR1 SGHRS and CDR2 YFSETQ come from the germline V gene. CDR3 size: 17 residues. As DNA, the CDR3 is TGCGCCAGCAGCTTGGACCCTAGCGGGGTTACCTACAATGAGCAGTTCTTC. Translated, it gives CASSLDPSGVTYNEQFF.

V usage is TRBV28 and J usage is TRBJ1-2; maybe TRBD1 (5 bases). This CDR3 has 15 amino acids. Trimming took 5 bases from V and 2 from J, leaving 15 bases between them. Germline CDR1 and CDR2: MDHEN and SYDVKM. The CDR3 here is CASSPPRRDNYGYTF. CDR3 nucleotide sequence: TGTGCCAGCAGTCCACCCCGACGGGACAACTATGGCTACACCTTC.

J is TRBJ2-5 and V is TRBV20-1; the D is unclear. V shed 6 bases and J shed 2 bases, with 7 bases lying between them. Germline CDR1 and CDR2: DFQATT and SNEGSKA (reference sequence). This CDR3 spans 11 amino acids. CDR3 sequence reads: CSARPQETQYF. The CDR3 DNA follows: TGCAGTGCGAGACCTCAAGAGACCCAGTACTTC.

CDR3: CASSASGTGHEKLFF. As DNA, the CDR3 is TGTGCCAGCAGCGCCTCCGGGACAGGACATGAAAAACTGTTTTTT. This chain uses TRBV5-4 with TRBJ1-4; 8 bases are shared with TRBD1. Germline CDR1 SGHNT, CDR2 YYREEE (reference sequence). CDR3 length: 15 residues. Trimming removed 4 bases from V and 6 bases from J; junction bases left unmatched: 8. Full variable domain (remainder filled in from reference TRBV5-4 and TRBJ1-4): ETGVTQSPTHLIKTRGQQVTLRCSSQSGHNTVSWYQQALGQGPQFIFQYYREEENGRGNFPPRFSGLQFPNYSSELNVNALELDDSALYLCASSASGTGHEKLFFGSGTQLSVL.

This sequence joins TRBV28 and TRBJ2-1; 8 nucleotides line up with TRBD1. This CDR3 has 21 amino acids. V shed 5 bases, J shed 0 bases, and the junction held 21 bases outside the gene matches. Germline CDR1 MDHEN, CDR2 SYDVKM. This CDR3 is CASSHRQGAVGFASSYNEQFF. CDR3 sequence (DNA): TGTGCCAGCAGTCACCGCCAGGGGGCCGTTGGTTTTGCGAGCTCCTACAATGAGCAGTTCTTC.

CDR3 sequence: CASSFPRAPLHF. Written as DNA, the CDR3 is TGTGCCAGCAGTTTCCCGAGGGCACCCCTCCACTTT. The chain combines TRBV27 with TRBJ1-6; D uncertain. The CDR3 loop spans 12 amino acids. Germline assignment: CDR1 MNHEY and CDR2 SMNVEV (reference sequence). Trimming shortened V by 3 bases and J by 11 bases, and 8 bases separated the two germline ends.

The V call is TRBV5-4, the J call TRBJ1-5; D perhaps matches TRBD1 (6 bases). Germline V gene sequence: CDR1 SGHNT, CDR2 YYREEE (reference sequence). The CDR3 loop spans 14 amino acids. The V gene lost 4 bases and the J gene lost 7 bases, with 15 bases spanning the gap. CDR3 in amino acids: CASSLQGTEQPQHF. CDR3 nucleotides: TGTGCCAGCAGCCTACAGGGAACGGAACAGCCCCAGCATTTT.

V is TRBV30 and J is TRBJ2-2; tentative D call: TRBD2 (6 bases). This CDR3 comprises 12 residues. V lost 4 bases, J lost 7 bases, and 10 bases lay in between. CDR1 and CDR2 (germline): GTSNPN, SVGIG (reference sequence). CDR3 in amino acids: CAWTGRFGELFF. Here the CDR3 DNA reads TGTGCCTGGACAGGGAGGTTCGGGGAGCTGTTTTTT.

This clone occurred a few times. The rearrangement joins TRBV30 to TRBJ2-3; D may be TRBD1 or TRBD2 (5 bases each). Trimming shortened V by 0 bases and J by 0 bases, and 10 bases separated the two germline ends. The CDR3 sequence is 15 residues long. Germline values: CDR1 GTSNPN, CDR2 SVGIG (reference sequence). This CDR3 reads CAWSVRGGSTDTQYF. In nucleotides, the CDR3 is TGTGCCTGGAGTGTGAGGGGTGGGAGCACAGATACGCAGTATTTT. Full variable domain (missing parts from reference TRBV30 and TRBJ2-3): SQTIHQWPATLVQPVGSPLSLECTVEGTSNPNLYWYRQAAGRGLQLLFYSVGIGQISSEVPQNLSASRPQDRQFILSSKKLLLSDSGFYLCAWSVRGGSTDTQYFGPGTRLTVL.

The chain is built from TRBV6-5 and TRBJ2-3; 11 bases fit TRBD1. CDR3 length: 15 residues. The V gene end was trimmed by 6 bases and the J gene end by 3 bases; junction bases not matched to a gene: 5. CDR1 and CDR2 from the germline V gene are MNHEY and SVGAGI. The CDR3 region has the DNA TGTGCCAGCAGAGGACAGGGGGCAAGGACAGATACGCAGTATTTT. Translation gives CASRGQGARTDTQYF.

The chain recombines TRBV7-9 with TRBJ1-1, with 9 nucleotides matching TRBD1. This CDR3 contains 16 residues. Germline V lookup: CDR1 SEHNR, CDR2 FQNEAQ (reference sequence). V was pared by 0 bases and J by 1 base, with 3 bases of the junction left unmatched. CDR3 sequence (DNA): TGTGCCAGCAGCTTAGCCGGGACAGGGTCGAACACTGAAGCTTTCTTT. Translated, it gives CASSLAGTGSNTEAFF.

The chain has TRBV6-6 and TRBJ1-3; D possibly corresponds to TRBD1 (6 bases). The CDR3 consists of 15 residues. Trimming pared 7 bases from V and 7 bases from J, leaving 20 bases between. The germline CDR1 and CDR2 sequences are MNHNY and SVGAGI (reference sequence). The CDR3 reads CASKPGQGGINTIYF. CDR3 DNA sequence: TGTGCCAGCAAACCGGGACAAGGAGGAATCAACACCATATATTTT.

This clone was observed a handful of times. The chain recombines TRBV5-1 with TRBJ2-7; TRBD2 aligns across 7 bases. Germline-derived CDR1 and CDR2 are SGHRS and YFSETQ. The CDR3 sequence is 16 residues long. The ends lost 4 bases at V and 2 bases at J; junction bases unmatched: 12. CDR3 in amino acids: CASSPAAASGTYEQYF. The CDR3 DNA sequence: TGCGCCAGCAGCCCGGCGGCGGCTAGCGGTACCTACGAGCAGTACTTC.

The chain uses TRBV5-1 and TRBJ2-3, with D perhaps matching TRBD2 (6 bases). Trimming removed 4 bases from V and 0 bases from J, with 12 bases in between. The CDR3 has 15 residues. Germline lookup yields CDR1 SGHRS and CDR2 YFSETQ. The chain's CDR3 is CASSRDFLSTDTQYF. CDR3 coding DNA: TGCGCCAGCAGCAGGGACTTCTTAAGCACAGATACGCAGTATTTT. Supplemented by reference TRBV5-1 and TRBJ2-3, the full variable domain reads KAGVTQTPRYLIKTRGQQVTLSCSPISGHRSVSWYQQTPGQGLQFLFEYFSETQRNKGNFPGRFSGRQFSNSRSEMNVSTLELGDSALYLCASSRDFLSTDTQYFGPGTRLTVL.